One and the same sample provided the 17 T cell receptor beta chains below, sequenced in a study of cytomegalovirus exposure and HLA in healthy donors. Use of 60 Vbeta and 13 Jbeta primers characterized the PCR. TCRdb keeps only in-frame clones here, not all; method: immunoSEQ multiplex PCR. Of 150,000 to 200,000 clones in the sample, approximately 85% are singletons; the top ten hold roughly 10%. The sequencing input was PBMCs. Every receptor here comes from a man aged 18 to 29 in good health and CMV-seropositive.

This chain links TRBV5-1 with TRBJ2-2, with TRBD1 identical over 8 bases. V lost 3 bases and J lost 6; bases outside the gene matches: 1. From germline, CDR1 is SGHRS and CDR2 YFSETQ. The CDR3 consists of 13 residues. The CDR3, as DNA: TGCGCCAGCAGCTCGGGACAGGCCGGGGAGCTGTTTTTT. Its translation: CASSSGQAGELFF.

This clone occurred a few times. V and J are TRBV18 and TRBJ1-1; D might be TRBD1 (6 bases). The germline V gene has CDR1 KGHSH and CDR2 LQKENI. The V gene lost 2 bases and the J gene lost 1 base, with 11 bases spanning the gap. This CDR3 is built from 15 residues. The CDR3 sequence is CASSPYEGGNTEAFF. In DNA, the CDR3 is TGTGCCAGCTCACCATATGAAGGGGGGAACACTGAAGCTTTCTTT.

This chain links TRBV27 with TRBJ2-7; D perhaps matches TRBD2 (6 bases). This CDR3 has 12 amino acids. The V end was cut by 2 bases, the J end by 6 bases, with 8 bases between. In germline, CDR1 is MNHEY, CDR2 SMNVEV (reference sequence). The CDR3 DNA sequence: TGTGCCAGCAGTTTACGGGGAGGCGAGCAGTACTTC. It encodes CASSLRGGEQYF.

This rearrangement joins TRBV7-2 to TRBJ2-2; TRBD1 matches at 7 bases. The length of the CDR3 is 14 residues. The ends lost 6 bases at V and 7 bases at J; junction bases unmatched: 8. Per germline, CDR1 SGHTA and CDR2 FQGNSA. The CDR3 DNA reads TGTGCCAGCAGACAAAACAGGGGAGACGGGGAGCTGTTTTTT. The encoded protein is CASRQNRGDGELFF. Based on the CDR3 plus reference TRBV7-2 and TRBJ2-2, the full variable domain is GAGVSQSPSNKVTEKGKDVELRCDPISGHTALYWYRQSLGQGLEFLIYFQGNSAPDKSGLPSDRFSAERTGGSVSTLTIQRTQQEDSAVYLCASRQNRGDGELFFGEGSRLTVL.

The J gene is TRBJ2-2, the V gene TRBV14, with D possibly TRBD1 on 5 matching bases. Germline V gene sequence: CDR1 SGHDN, CDR2 FVKESK. V shed 1 base and J shed 6 bases, with 9 bases lying between them. The CDR3 length is 14 residues. The CDR3 DNA is TGTGCCAGCAGCCAAGCCCTAGGGGCCGGGGAGCTGTTTTTT. Amino acid sequence: CASSQALGAGELFF.

CDR3: CASSLSSAGGAGGYTF. CDR3 DNA sequence: TGTGCCAGCAGTTTATCCTCGGCGGGGGGCGCGGGGGGCTACACCTTC. The chain joins TRBV27 to TRBJ1-2, with D possibly TRBD1 on 6 matching bases. The V end lost 0 bases, the J end lost 8 bases, and 19 bases lay between the germline ends. Germline assignment: CDR1 MNHEY and CDR2 SMNVEV (reference sequence). This CDR3 spans 16 amino acids.

The rearrangement joins TRBV5-1 to TRBJ2-1; D might be TRBD2 (6 bases). The V end lost 5 bases, the J end lost 3 bases, and 18 bases lay between the germline ends. CDR1 SGHRS and CDR2 YFSETQ come from the germline V gene. The CDR3 is made up of 16 amino acids. The CDR3 DNA reads TGCGCCAGCAGATCGAATTGGCGGGGAATCTACAATGAGCAGTTCTTC. It encodes CASRSNWRGIYNEQFF.

This chain uses TRBV28 with TRBJ1-2; no definite D call. The germline V gene has CDR1 MDHEN and CDR2 SYDVKM. V lost 5 bases and J 2 bases, leaving 3 bases between the germline ends. This CDR3 has 11 residues. CDR3 in DNA: TGTGCCAGCAGTCTCAACTATGGCTACACCTTC. Translation gives CASSLNYGYTF.

The gene calls are TRBV6-5 and TRBJ1-2; no firm D call. The V gene's germline CDR1 is MNHEY and CDR2 SVGAGI. The CDR3 is made up of 16 amino acids. Trimming took off 3 bases at V and 4 bases at J, with 18 bases between the two ends. CDR3 DNA: TGTGCCAGCAGTTATACCACCCCCCCGGTTTCCTATGGCTACACCTTC. This translates into CASSYTTPPVSYGYTF.

The genes are TRBV27 and TRBJ2-7; no firm D call. The germline V gene encodes CDR1 MNHEY and CDR2 SMNVEV (reference sequence). The CDR3 totals 13 residues. V was pared by 6 bases and J by 2 bases, with 11 bases between. This CDR3 reads CASSRTPTYEQYF. The CDR3 bases are TGTGCCAGCAGCCGAACACCCACCTACGAGCAGTACTTC.

This chain connects TRBV7-8 to TRBJ2-5; a possible D gene is TRBD2 (6 bases). The DNA end is more similar to TRBJ2-7, so the J call may be wrong. CDR3 length equals 16 residues. Germline V gene data show CDR1 as SGHVS and CDR2 as FQNEAQ. The chain's CDR3 is CASSLLLAPSSYEQYF. The CDR3 DNA is TGTGCCAGCAGCCTCCTCCTAGCGCCTAGTTCCTACGAGCAGTACTTC.

The rearrangement links TRBV5-1 to TRBJ1-6; TRBD1 matches at 8 bases. This CDR3 region has 18 residues. Trimming at V came to 0 bases and at J to 8 bases, leaving 13 bases not matched to a gene. Germline lookup yields CDR1 SGHRS and CDR2 YFSETQ. CDR3 sequence: CASSLGSAGGRGDSPLHF. The CDR3 DNA reads TGCGCCAGCAGCTTGGGATCAGCAGGGGGCAGGGGGGATTCACCCCTCCACTTT.

The genes are TRBV7-8 and TRBJ2-3; TRBD2 matches 9 bases. The CDR3 is 16 residues long. Per the germline V gene, CDR1 is SGHVS and CDR2 is FQNEAQ. The V segment lost 5 bases and the J segment 0 bases; nucleotides outside the gene matches: 6. The CDR3 DNA follows: TGTGCCAGCAGCCAGGGGACTAGCAGGAGCACAGATACGCAGTATTTT. This sequence encodes CASSQGTSRSTDTQYF.

This chain links TRBV30 with TRBJ2-3; maybe TRBD1 (5 bases). CDR1 and CDR2 from the germline V gene are GTSNPN and SVGIG (reference sequence). The CDR3 is 13 residues long. The V and J ends lost 4 bases and 2 bases respectively, with 10 bases between them. CDR3 coding DNA: TGTGCCTGGATTGAAGGGGCCACAGATACGCAGTATTTT. Translation: CAWIEGATDTQYF.

This chain uses TRBV20-1 with TRBJ1-1; perhaps TRBD1 as D (6 bases). The germline gives CDR1 DFQATT, CDR2 SNEGSKA (reference sequence). The CDR3 spans 11 residues. With 7 bases removed from V and 5 bases from J, the gap between germline ends came to 11 bases. DNA for the CDR3: TGCAGTGGCTACAGGGAGACTGAAGCTTTCTTT. The encoded protein is CSGYRETEAFF.

The chain recombines TRBV9 with TRBJ2-1; possibly TRBD2 for D (6 bases). CDR3 length: 15 amino acids. The germline gives CDR1 SGDLS, CDR2 YYNGEE. V was pared by 4 bases and J by 1 base, with 12 bases between. The CDR3 is CASSPRGNSYNEQFF. The CDR3 DNA is TGTGCCAGCAGCCCCCGGGGGAATTCCTACAATGAGCAGTTCTTC. The whole variable domain, remainder taken from reference TRBV9 and TRBJ2-1, is DSGVTQTPKHLITATGQRVTLRCSPRSGDLSVYWYQQSLDQGLQFLIQYYNGEERAKGNILERFSAQQFPDLHSELNLSSLELGDSALYFCASSPRGNSYNEQFFGPGTRLTVL.

This sequence joins TRBV2 and TRBJ2-7, with D maybe TRBD1 (6 bases). The CDR3 runs 12 residues. Per the germline V gene, CDR1 is SNHLY and CDR2 is FYNNEI. V lost 8 bases to trimming and J lost 2 bases, with 10 bases between them. The CDR3 protein is CASGGQTYEQYF. CDR3 DNA sequence: TGTGCCAGCGGTGGACAGACCTACGAGCAGTACTTC.